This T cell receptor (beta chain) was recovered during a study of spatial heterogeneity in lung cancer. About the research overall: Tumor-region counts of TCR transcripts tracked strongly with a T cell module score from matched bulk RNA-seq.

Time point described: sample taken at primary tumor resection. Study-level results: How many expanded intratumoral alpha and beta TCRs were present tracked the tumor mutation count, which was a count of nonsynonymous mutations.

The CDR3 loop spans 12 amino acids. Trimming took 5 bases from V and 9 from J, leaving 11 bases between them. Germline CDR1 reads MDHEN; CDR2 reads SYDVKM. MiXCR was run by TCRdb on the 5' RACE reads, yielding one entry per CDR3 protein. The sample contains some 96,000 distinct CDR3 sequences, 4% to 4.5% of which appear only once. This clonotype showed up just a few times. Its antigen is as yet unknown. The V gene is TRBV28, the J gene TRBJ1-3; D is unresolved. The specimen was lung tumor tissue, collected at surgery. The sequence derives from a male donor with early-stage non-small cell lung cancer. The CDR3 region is CASSPPRGTIYF. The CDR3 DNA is TGTGCCAGCAGTCCCCCGCGGGGCACCATATATTTT. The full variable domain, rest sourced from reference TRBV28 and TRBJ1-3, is DVKVTQSSRYLVKRTGEKVFLECVQDMDHENMFWYRQDPGLGLRLIYFSYDVKMKEKGDIPEGYSVSREKKERFSLILESASTNQTSMYLCASSPPRGTIYFGEGSWLTVV.